Below, 5 T cell receptor beta chains from the same sample are listed, as sequenced in a study of cytomegalovirus exposure and HLA in healthy donors (dated by TCRdb to about 2017). Library preparation employed the immunoSEQ multiplex PCR assay. For the multiplex PCR, a mixture combining 60 forward primers for TCR Vbeta segments and 13 reverse primers for TCR Jbeta segments was used. TCRdb provides this immuneACCESS table in a form limited to in-frame rearrangements. Some clones are lacking; in checked studies, under half of them reflect an unresolved V gene, and why the rest are absent is not known. For this sample the table gives 150,000 to 200,000 clones, of which 79% were detected only once. The ten most abundant clones make up 2% to 2.5% of the sample. Source material: PBMCs. The receptors shown here come from a woman in her 50s in good health and CMV-seronegative.

The rearrangement joins TRBV19 to TRBJ2-7, with TRBD1 identical over 9 bases. V shed 4 bases and J 5 bases; nucleotides not matched to a gene: 3. Germline CDR1 and CDR2: LNHDA and SQIVND (reference sequence). The CDR3 length is 13 residues. In DNA form, the CDR3 reads TGTGCCAGTAGTACCCGGACAGGGGACGAGCAGTACTTC. Its translation: CASSTRTGDEQYF.

This chain joins TRBV2 and TRBJ1-6; D gene ambiguous. V lost 6 bases and J lost 0, with 12 bases in between. CDR3 length: 16 residues. Per germline, CDR1 SNHLY and CDR2 FYNNEI. CDR3 amino acids: CASSPSFSSYNSPLHF. CDR3 DNA sequence: TGTGCCAGCAGCCCATCGTTCAGCTCCTATAATTCACCCCTCCACTTT.

The chain has TRBV4-3 and TRBJ2-1; TRBD1 matches at 9 bases. The CDR3 contains 15 residues. V shed 4 bases and J 1 base; nucleotides not matched to a gene: 2. Germline loops: CDR1 LGHNA, CDR2 YSLEER. CDR3 nucleotide sequence: TGCGCCAGCAGCCTGGGACAGGGATCCTACAATGAGCAGTTCTTC. It translates to CASSLGQGSYNEQFF.

The chain joins TRBV9 to TRBJ2-2; tentatively, D is TRBD1 (5 bases). V was trimmed by 5 bases and J by 5 bases, leaving 13 bases between them. The CDR3 is 14 residues long. The germline gives CDR1 SGDLS, CDR2 YYNGEE. In DNA form, the CDR3 reads TGTGCCAGCAGGGCACAGGTTAGGACCGGGGAGCTGTTTTTT. Residues: CASRAQVRTGELFF.

The V gene is TRBV4-3, the J gene TRBJ2-4; 8 bases agree with TRBD1. This CDR3 comprises 15 residues. Germline loops: CDR1 LGHNA, CDR2 YSLEER. V lost 3 bases and J lost 1; bases outside the gene matches: 2. CDR3 sequence (DNA): TGCGCCAGCAGCCAGAGGACAGGGGCCAAAAACATTCAGTACTTC. Translated: CASSQRTGAKNIQYF.